These 15 T cell receptor beta chains came from one sample sequenced in a study of blood T cells in healthy people across ages. The authors ran a second PCR of roughly 6 to 12 cycles using a sample-barcoded 5' primer and a J-beta primer mix. TCRdb reanalysed the 5' RACE reads using MiXCR and keeps one entry per CDR3 protein. This sample has more than 800,000 distinct CDR3 sequences, with less than 50% found just once. Sequenced: blood. The origin of the receptors is a woman between 55 and 75 years old in good health.

V is TRBV10-2 and J is TRBJ2-7; D is perhaps TRBD1 or TRBD2 (5 bases each). The V gene's germline CDR1 is WSHSY and CDR2 SAAADI. The CDR3 spans 17 residues. Trimming took 6 bases from V and 2 from J, leaving 23 bases between them. The CDR3 nucleotides read TGCGCCAGCAGCCCGGGGCCCCGGAAAAGGACAACCTACGAGCAGTACTTC. Protein: CASSPGPRKRTTYEQYF.

V is TRBV2 and J is TRBJ2-1; D possibly corresponds to TRBD2 (6 bases). Trimming cost V 5 bases and J 5 bases, with 13 bases left between them. In germline, CDR1 is SNHLY, CDR2 FYNNEI. There are 14 residues in the CDR3. CDR3: CASSRLGPDNEQFF. The CDR3 nucleotides are TGTGCCAGCAGTCGACTAGGGCCCGACAATGAGCAGTTCTTC.

The chain has TRBV5-1 and TRBJ2-7; D not resolved. There are 13 residues in the CDR3. CDR1 and CDR2 (germline): SGHRS, YFSETQ. V was cut by 0 bases and J by 3 bases, with 7 bases left in between. CDR3 in DNA: TGCGCCAGCAGCTTGGAGGCTCACTACGAGCAGTACTTC. Its protein product is CASSLEAHYEQYF. The whole variable domain, remainder taken from reference TRBV5-1 and TRBJ2-7, is KAGVTQTPRYLIKTRGQQVTLSCSPISGHRSVSWYQQTPGQGLQFLFEYFSETQRNKGNFPGRFSGRQFSNSRSEMNVSTLELGDSALYLCASSLEAHYEQYFGPGTRLTVT.

The chain is built from TRBV13 and TRBJ2-4; D is uncertain. The J call is uncertain, as TRBJ2-7 better fits the DNA end. The CDR3 has 15 amino acids. CDR1 PRHDT and CDR2 FYEKMQ come from the germline V gene (reference sequence). The DNA for the CDR3 is TGTGCCAGCAGCTTCTATGGGGATAGTGCGAACGAGCAGTACTTC. It codes for CASSFYGDSANEQYF.

The V and J genes are TRBV12-3 or TRBV12-4 and TRBJ2-2, with 7 bases that match TRBD2. The CDR3 totals 15 residues. The trim removed 6 bases at V and 7 bases at J, leaving 11 bases unmatched. CDR3: CASRPGGSVSGELFF. CDR3 coding DNA: TGTGCCAGCAGGCCCGGCGGGAGCGTTAGCGGGGAGCTGTTTTTT.

This sequence joins TRBV20-1 and TRBJ2-4, with D uncertain. TRBJ2-7 matches the DNA end more closely, so the J call is doubtful. Germline assignment: CDR1 DFQATT and CDR2 SNEGSKA (reference sequence). CDR3 size: 18 residues. CDR3 nucleotide sequence: TGCAGTGCACGTCGGAACGGATCCCGTTGGGGAAGGTCCTACGAGCAGTACTTC. Encoded protein: CSARRNGSRWGRSYEQYF.

This chain joins TRBV4-2 and TRBJ2-5, with TRBD2 identical over 7 bases. The V and J ends lost 4 bases and 1 base, in that order; junction bases with no gene match: 9. Germline CDR1 LGHNA, CDR2 YNFKEQ. CDR3 length: 16 amino acids. The CDR3 DNA sequence: TGTGCCAGCAGCCTTCGGGTAGCGGGCCTCCAAGAGACCCAGTACTTC. It codes for CASSLRVAGLQETQYF.

The V and J genes are TRBV20-1 and TRBJ2-7, with 8 bases that match TRBD1. V dropped 1 base and J dropped 6; count of bases not matched to a gene: 8. From germline, CDR1 is DFQATT and CDR2 SNEGSKA (reference sequence). This CDR3 comprises 14 residues. The CDR3 reads CSARGADRGSEQYF. In DNA, the CDR3 is TGCAGTGCTAGAGGGGCCGACAGGGGAAGCGAGCAGTACTTC.

This clonotype has just a few counts. The chain recombines TRBV7-9 with TRBJ2-5; D not certain. The CDR3 is 14 residues long. Germline CDR1 is SEHNR and CDR2 is FQNEAQ (reference sequence). V shed 5 bases and J shed 1 base, with 11 bases lying between them. The CDR3 bases are TGTGCCAGCAGCCTCCGGGCAGCCCAAGAGACCCAGTACTTC. Translated, it gives CASSLRAAQETQYF.

The V gene is TRBV7-3, the J gene TRBJ2-1; TRBD1 aligns across 10 bases. This CDR3 contains 16 residues. In germline, CDR1 is SGHTA, CDR2 FQGTGA. V lost 4 bases to trimming and J lost 0 bases; unmatched junction nucleotides: 3. The CDR3 nucleotides read TGTGCCAGCAGCTCCAGACAGGGGGCCTCCTACAATGAGCAGTTCTTC. Encoded protein: CASSSRQGASYNEQFF. The whole variable domain, remainder taken from reference TRBV7-3 and TRBJ2-1, is GAGVSQTPSNKVTEKGKYVELRCDPISGHTALYWYRQSLGQGPEFLIYFQGTGAADDSGLPNDRFFAVRPEGSVSTLKIQRTERGDSAVYLCASSSRQGASYNEQFFGPGTRLTVL.

This clonotype was detected only a few times. The chain combines TRBV2 with TRBJ1-2, with TRBD1 as a possible D gene (5 bases). Trimming took 3 bases from V and 8 from J, leaving 19 bases between them. The CDR3 spans 15 residues. Germline lookup yields CDR1 SNHLY and CDR2 FYNNEI. This CDR3 is CASSEVGAEAGGYTF. The CDR3 region has the DNA TGTGCCAGCAGTGAGGTCGGGGCGGAGGCGGGGGGCTACACCTTC.

CDR3 DNA: TGTGCCAGCAGCAGGAGACAGGAGGTGACTGAAAAACTGTTTTTT. Encoded protein: CASSRRQEVTEKLFF. The V gene is TRBV7-9, the J gene TRBJ1-4, with TRBD1 as a possible D gene (6 bases). Germline values: CDR1 SEHNR, CDR2 FQNEAQ (reference sequence). The CDR3 extends over 15 amino acids. The V end was cut by 5 bases, the J end by 7 bases, with 17 bases between.

This rearrangement joins TRBV28 to TRBJ1-2, with a weak D call TRBD1 (5 bases). The CDR3 consists of 13 residues. Germline CDR1 and CDR2: MDHEN and SYDVKM. The ends were cut back, 2 bases at V and 8 bases at J, with 12 bases in the middle. The CDR3 protein is CASSLEQEKGYTF. CDR3 sequence (DNA): TGTGCCAGCAGTTTAGAACAGGAGAAAGGCTACACCTTC.

This clonotype was seen a handful of times. The genes are TRBV20-1 and TRBJ2-1; D remains unclear. Trimming shortened V by 1 base and J by 3 bases, and 10 bases separated the two germline ends. Looked up from germline, CDR1 is DFQATT and CDR2 is SNEGSKA (reference sequence). The CDR3 sequence is 14 residues long. The CDR3 bases are TGCAGTGCTAGAGCTACCCTGGTCTACAATGAGCAGTTCTTC. Translating it yields CSARATLVYNEQFF.

The chain employs TRBV24-1 and TRBJ2-1, with D perhaps matching TRBD2 (6 bases). From germline, CDR1 is KGHDR and CDR2 SFDVKD. V lost 4 bases and J lost 0, with 12 bases in between. The CDR3 length is 16 residues. The CDR3 loop reads CATSDRGRSSYNEQFF. The DNA of the CDR3 is TGTGCCACCAGTGACCGGGGGAGGAGCTCCTACAATGAGCAGTTCTTC.